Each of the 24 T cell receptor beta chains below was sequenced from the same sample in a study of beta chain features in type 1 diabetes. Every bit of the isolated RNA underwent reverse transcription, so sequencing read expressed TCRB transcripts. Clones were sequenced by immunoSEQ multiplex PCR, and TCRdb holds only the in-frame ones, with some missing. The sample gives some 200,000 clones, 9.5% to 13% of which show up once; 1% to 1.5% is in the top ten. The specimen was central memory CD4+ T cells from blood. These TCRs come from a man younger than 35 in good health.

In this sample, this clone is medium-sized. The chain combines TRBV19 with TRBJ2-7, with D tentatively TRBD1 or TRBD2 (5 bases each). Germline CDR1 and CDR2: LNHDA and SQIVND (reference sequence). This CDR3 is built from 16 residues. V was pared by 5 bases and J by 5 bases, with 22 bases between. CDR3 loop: CASSGRRDGNRDEQYF. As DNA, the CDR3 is TGTGCCAGTAGTGGCCGCCGGGACGGAAATAGAGACGAGCAGTACTTC.

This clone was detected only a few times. The CDR3 reads CASSRTANEKLFF. In DNA form, the CDR3 reads TGTGCCAGCAGCCGAACGGCTAATGAAAAACTGTTTTTT. This chain connects TRBV5-5 to TRBJ1-4; D not certain. CDR1 and CDR2 from the germline V gene are SGHKS and YYEKEE (reference sequence). With 4 bases removed from V and 3 bases from J, the gap between germline ends came to 7 bases. CDR3 length: 13 residues.

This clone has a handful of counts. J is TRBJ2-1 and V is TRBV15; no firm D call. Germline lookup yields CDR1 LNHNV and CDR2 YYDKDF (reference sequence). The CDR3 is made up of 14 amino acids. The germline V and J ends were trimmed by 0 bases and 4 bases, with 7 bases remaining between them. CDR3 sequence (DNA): TGTGCCACCAGCAGAGAGTCTCGGTACAATGAGCAGTTCTTC. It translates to CATSRESRYNEQFF.

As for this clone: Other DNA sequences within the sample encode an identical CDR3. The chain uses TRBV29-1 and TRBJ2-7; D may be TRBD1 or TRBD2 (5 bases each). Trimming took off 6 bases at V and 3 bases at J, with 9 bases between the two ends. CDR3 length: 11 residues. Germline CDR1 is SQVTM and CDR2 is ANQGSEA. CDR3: CSVTGLYEQYF. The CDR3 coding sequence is TGCAGCGTCACGGGGCTCTACGAGCAGTACTTC.

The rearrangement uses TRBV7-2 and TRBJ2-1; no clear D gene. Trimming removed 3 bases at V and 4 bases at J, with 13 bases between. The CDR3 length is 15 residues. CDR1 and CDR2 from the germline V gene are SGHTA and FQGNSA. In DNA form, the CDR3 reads TGTGCCAGCAGCTTGGGCGTATCGAATTACAATGAGCAGTTCTTC. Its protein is CASSLGVSNYNEQFF.

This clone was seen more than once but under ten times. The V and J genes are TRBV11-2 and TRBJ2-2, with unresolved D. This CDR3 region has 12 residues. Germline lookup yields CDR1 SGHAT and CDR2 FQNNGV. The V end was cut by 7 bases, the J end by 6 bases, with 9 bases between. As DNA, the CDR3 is TGTGCCAGCACCATTAATCCCGGGGAGCTGTTTTTT. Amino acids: CASTINPGELFF.

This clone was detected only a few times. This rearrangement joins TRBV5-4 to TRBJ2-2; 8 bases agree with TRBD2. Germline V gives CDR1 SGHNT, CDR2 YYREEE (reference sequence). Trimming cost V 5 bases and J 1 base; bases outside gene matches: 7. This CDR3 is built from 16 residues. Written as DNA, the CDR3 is TGTGCCAGCAGTTACCTTAGCGGGGTGAACACCGGGGAGCTGTTTTTT. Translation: CASSYLSGVNTGELFF.

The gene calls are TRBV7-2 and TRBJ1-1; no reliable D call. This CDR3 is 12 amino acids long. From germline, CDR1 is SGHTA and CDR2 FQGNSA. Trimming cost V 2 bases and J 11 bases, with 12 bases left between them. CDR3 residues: CASSLLEGSAFF. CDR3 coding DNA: TGTGCCAGCAGCTTACTTGAAGGGAGCGCTTTCTTT. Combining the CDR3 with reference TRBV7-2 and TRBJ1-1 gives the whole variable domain GAGVSQSPSNKVTEKGKDVELRCDPISGHTALYWYRQSLGQGLEFLIYFQGNSAPDKSGLPSDRFSAERTGGSVSTLTIQRTQQEDSAVYLCASSLLEGSAFFGQGTRLTVV.

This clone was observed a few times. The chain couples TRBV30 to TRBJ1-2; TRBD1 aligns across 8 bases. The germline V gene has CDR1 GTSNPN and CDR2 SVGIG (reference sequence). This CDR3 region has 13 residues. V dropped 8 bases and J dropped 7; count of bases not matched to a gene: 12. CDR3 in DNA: TGTGCCGAAATCAAACAGGGGGGAGGTGGCTACACCTTC. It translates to CAEIKQGGGGYTF.

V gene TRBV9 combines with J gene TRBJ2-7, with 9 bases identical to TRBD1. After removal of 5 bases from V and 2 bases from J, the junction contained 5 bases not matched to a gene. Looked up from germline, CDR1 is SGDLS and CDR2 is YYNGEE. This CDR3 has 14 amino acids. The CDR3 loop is CASSRTGATYEQYF. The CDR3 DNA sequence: TGTGCCAGCAGTCGGACAGGGGCTACCTACGAGCAGTACTTC.

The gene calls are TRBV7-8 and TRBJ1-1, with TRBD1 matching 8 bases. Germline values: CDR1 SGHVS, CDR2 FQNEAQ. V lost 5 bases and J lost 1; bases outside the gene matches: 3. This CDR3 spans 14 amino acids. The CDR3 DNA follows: TGTGCCAGCAGCCGGGACAGGCGGAACACTGAAGCTTTCTTT. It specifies CASSRDRRNTEAFF.

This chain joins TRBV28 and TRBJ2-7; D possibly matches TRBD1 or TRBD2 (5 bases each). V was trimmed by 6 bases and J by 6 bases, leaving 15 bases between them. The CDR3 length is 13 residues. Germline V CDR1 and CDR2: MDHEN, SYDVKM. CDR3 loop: CASSRGAPPEQYF. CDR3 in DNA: TGTGCCAGCAGCCGAGGGGCACCTCCCGAGCAGTACTTC. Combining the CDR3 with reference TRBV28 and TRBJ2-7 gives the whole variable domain DVKVTQSSRYLVKRTGEKVFLECVQDMDHENMFWYRQDPGLGLRLIYFSYDVKMKEKGDIPEGYSVSREKKERFSLILESASTNQTSMYLCASSRGAPPEQYFGPGTRLTVT.

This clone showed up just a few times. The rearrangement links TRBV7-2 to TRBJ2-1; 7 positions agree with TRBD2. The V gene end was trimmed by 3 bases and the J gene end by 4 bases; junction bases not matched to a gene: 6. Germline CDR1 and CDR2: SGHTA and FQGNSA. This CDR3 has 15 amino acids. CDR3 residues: CASSFSLAEYNEQFF. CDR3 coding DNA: TGTGCCAGCAGCTTTAGTCTAGCGGAGTACAATGAGCAGTTCTTC.

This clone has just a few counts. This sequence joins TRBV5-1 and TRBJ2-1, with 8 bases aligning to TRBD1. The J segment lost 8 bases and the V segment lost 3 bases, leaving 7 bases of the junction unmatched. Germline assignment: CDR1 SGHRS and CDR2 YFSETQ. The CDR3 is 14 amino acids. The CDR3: CASSWGTGGHEQFF. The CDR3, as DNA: TGCGCCAGCAGCTGGGGGACAGGCGGCCATGAGCAGTTCTTC.

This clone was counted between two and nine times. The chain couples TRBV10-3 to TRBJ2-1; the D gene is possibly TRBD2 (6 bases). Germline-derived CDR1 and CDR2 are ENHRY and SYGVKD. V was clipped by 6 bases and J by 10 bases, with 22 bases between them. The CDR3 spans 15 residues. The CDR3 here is CAIRDSGTQSGEQFF. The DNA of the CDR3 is TGTGCCATCAGGGACTCCGGGACCCAAAGCGGGGAGCAGTTCTTC.

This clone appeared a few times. This CDR3 reads CASSLTIAGAYEQYF. CDR3 in DNA: TGCGCCAGCAGCTTGACCATAGCGGGAGCGTACGAGCAGTACTTC. The rearrangement joins TRBV5-1 to TRBJ2-7; 9 bases fit TRBD2. CDR3 length: 15 amino acids. Germline trimming cut 1 base from V and 4 bases from J; bases unmatched to any gene: 6. Germline loops: CDR1 SGHRS, CDR2 YFSETQ.

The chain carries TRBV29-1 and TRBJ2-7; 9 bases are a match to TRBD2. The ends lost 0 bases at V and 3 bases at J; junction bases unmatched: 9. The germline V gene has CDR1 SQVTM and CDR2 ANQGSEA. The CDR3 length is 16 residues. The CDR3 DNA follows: TGCAGCGTTGAAGATCAGTCCCTAGCGGGATTCTACGAGCAGTACTTC. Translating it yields CSVEDQSLAGFYEQYF.

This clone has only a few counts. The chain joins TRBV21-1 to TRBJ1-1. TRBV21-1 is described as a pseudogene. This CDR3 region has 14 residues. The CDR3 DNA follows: TGTGCTTTAACACCGGGCCCAATGAACACTGAAGCTTTCTTT. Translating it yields CALTPGPMNTEAFF.

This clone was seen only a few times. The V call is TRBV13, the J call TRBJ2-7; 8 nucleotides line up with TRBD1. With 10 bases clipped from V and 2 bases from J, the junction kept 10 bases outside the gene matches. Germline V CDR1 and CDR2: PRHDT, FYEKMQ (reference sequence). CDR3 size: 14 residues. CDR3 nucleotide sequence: TGTGCCATCCTGTGGACAGGGTGGACCTACGAGCAGTACTTC. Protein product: CAILWTGWTYEQYF.

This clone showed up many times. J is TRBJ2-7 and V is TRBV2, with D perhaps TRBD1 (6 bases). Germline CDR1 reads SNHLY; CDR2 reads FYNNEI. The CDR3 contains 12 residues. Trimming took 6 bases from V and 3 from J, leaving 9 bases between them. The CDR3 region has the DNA TGTGCCAGCAGAACGGACAGCTACGAGCAGTACTTC. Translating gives CASRTDSYEQYF.

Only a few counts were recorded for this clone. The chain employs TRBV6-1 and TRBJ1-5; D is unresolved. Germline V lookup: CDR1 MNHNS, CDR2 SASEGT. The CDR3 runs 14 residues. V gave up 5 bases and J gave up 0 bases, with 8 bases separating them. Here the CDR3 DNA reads TGTGCCAGCAGTTGGACGGCTAGCAATCAGCCCCAGCATTTT. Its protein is CASSWTASNQPQHF.

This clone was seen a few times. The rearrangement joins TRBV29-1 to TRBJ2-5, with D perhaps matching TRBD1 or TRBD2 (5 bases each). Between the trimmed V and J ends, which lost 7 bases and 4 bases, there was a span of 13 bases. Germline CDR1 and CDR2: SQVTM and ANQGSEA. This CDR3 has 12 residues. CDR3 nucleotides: TGCAGCGGAGGGACGGTAGGAGAGACCCAGTACTTC. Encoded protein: CSGGTVGETQYF.

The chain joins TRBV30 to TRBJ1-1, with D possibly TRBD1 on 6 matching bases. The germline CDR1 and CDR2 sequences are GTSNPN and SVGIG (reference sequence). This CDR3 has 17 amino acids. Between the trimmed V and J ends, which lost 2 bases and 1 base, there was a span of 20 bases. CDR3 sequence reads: CAWSPRLGQGRNTEAFF. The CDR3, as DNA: TGTGCCTGGAGTCCCCGTCTGGGGCAGGGGCGGAACACTGAAGCTTTCTTT. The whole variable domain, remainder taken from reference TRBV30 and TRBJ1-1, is SQTIHQWPATLVQPVGSPLSLECTVEGTSNPNLYWYRQAAGRGLQLLFYSVGIGQISSEVPQNLSASRPQDRQFILSSKKLLLSDSGFYLCAWSPRLGQGRNTEAFFGQGTRLTVV.

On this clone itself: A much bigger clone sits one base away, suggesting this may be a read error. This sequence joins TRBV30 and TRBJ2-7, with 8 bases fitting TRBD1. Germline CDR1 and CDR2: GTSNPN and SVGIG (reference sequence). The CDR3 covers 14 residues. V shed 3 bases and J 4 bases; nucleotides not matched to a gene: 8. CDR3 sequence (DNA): TGTGCCTGGAGGGGCCAGGGGGCAAGGTACGAGCAGTACTTC. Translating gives CAWRGQGARYEQYF. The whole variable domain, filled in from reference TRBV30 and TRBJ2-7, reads SQTIHQWPATLVQPVGSPLSLECTVEGTSNPNLYWYRQAAGRGLQLLFYSVGIGQISSEVPQNLSASRPQDRQFILSSKKLLLSDSGFYLCAWRGQGARYEQYFGPGTRLTVT.